This T cell receptor (beta chain) was recorded in a study of lymphopenia after photon versus proton radiotherapy. Study findings and constraints: Photon-treated patients lost naive T cells and TCR diversity; proton-treated stayed stable. A bigger post-nadir fall in TCR diversity correlated inversely with survival time in deceased patients.

Libraries were prepared by immunoSEQ multiplex PCR; TCRdb keeps only in-frame clonotypes and omits some of them. The table lists roughly 18,000 clones, 84% of them singletons. Comment on this clone: The antigen is not known.

The germline V gene encodes CDR1 MGHRA and CDR2 YSYEKL. The CDR3 totals 13 residues. Trimming pared 0 bases from V and 13 bases from J, leaving 10 bases between. The TCR originated in a woman aged 50 to 60 with pancreatic cancer. The rearrangement uses TRBV4-1 and TRBJ1-6, with D unresolved. The specimen was peripheral blood, collected from a patient treated with photon-based radiotherapy. CDR3 sequence reads: CASSQDPTLPLHF. The CDR3 nucleotides read TGCGCCAGCAGCCAAGACCCCACCCTCCCCCTCCACTTT.